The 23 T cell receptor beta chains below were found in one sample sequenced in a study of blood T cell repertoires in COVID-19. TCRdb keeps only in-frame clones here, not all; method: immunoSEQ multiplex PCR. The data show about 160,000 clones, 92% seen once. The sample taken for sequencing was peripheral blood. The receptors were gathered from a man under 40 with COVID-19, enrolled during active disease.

The CDR3 here is CASSLGSGGAYNEQFF. The DNA of the CDR3 is TGTGCCAGCAGCTTGGGTAGCGGGGGGGCCTACAATGAGCAGTTCTTC. The gene calls are TRBV5-4 and TRBJ2-1; 11 nucleotides align to TRBD2. The CDR3 is 16 amino acids. Germline lookup yields CDR1 SGHNT and CDR2 YYREEE (reference sequence). V gave up 0 bases and J gave up 2 bases; unmatched junction bases: 1.

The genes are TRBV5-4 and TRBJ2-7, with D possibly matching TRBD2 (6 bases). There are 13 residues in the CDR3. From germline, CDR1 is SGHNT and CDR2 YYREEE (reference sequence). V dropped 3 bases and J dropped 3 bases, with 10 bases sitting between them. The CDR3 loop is CASSWAGGYEQYF. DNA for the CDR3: TGTGCCAGCAGCTGGGCCGGGGGCTACGAGCAGTACTTC.

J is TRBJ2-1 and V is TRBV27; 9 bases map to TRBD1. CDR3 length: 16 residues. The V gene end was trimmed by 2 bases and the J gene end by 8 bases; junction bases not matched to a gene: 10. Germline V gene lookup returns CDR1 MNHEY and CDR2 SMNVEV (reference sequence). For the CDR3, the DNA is TGTGCCAGCAGTTTAATTACGGGACAGGGCGTCGATGAGCAGTTCTTC. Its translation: CASSLITGQGVDEQFF.

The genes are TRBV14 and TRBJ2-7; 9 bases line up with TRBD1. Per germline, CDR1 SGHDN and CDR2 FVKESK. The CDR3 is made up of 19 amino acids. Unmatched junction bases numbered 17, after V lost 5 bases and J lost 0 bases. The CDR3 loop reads CASSKGAGTGTPFSYEQYF. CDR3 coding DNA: TGTGCCAGCAGCAAGGGCGCCGGGACAGGGACCCCATTCTCCTACGAGCAGTACTTC. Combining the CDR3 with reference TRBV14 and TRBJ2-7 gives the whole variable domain EAGVTQFPSHSVIEKGQTVTLRCDPISGHDNLYWYRRVMGKEIKFLLHFVKESKQDESGMPNNRFLAERTGGTYSTLKVQPAELEDSGVYFCASSKGAGTGTPFSYEQYFGPGTRLTVT.

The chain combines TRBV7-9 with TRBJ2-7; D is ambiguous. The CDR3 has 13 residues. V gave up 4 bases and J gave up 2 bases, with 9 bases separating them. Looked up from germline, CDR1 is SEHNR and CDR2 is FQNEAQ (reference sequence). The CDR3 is CASSYGGAYEQYF. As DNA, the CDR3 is TGTGCCAGCAGCTACGGCGGAGCCTACGAGCAGTACTTC.

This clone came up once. In DNA form, the CDR3 reads TGTGCCAGCAATGATTACGGGACATTCTCTGGAAACACCATATATTTT. It yields the protein CASNDYGTFSGNTIYF. The chain links TRBV6-1 to TRBJ1-3; possible D gene TRBD1, 6 bases. V was clipped by 7 bases and J by 0 bases, with 16 bases between them. This CDR3 has 16 amino acids. Germline CDR1 MNHNS, CDR2 SASEGT.

CDR3 residues: CASSLSDGTANEKLFF. The CDR3 nucleotides read TGTGCCAGCAGTTTATCTGACGGGACAGCTAATGAAAAACTGTTTTTT. This chain links TRBV28 with TRBJ1-4; TRBD1 agrees at 7 bases. The CDR3 has 16 amino acids. Germline lookup yields CDR1 MDHEN and CDR2 SYDVKM. Trimming at V came to 1 base and at J to 3 bases, leaving 5 bases not matched to a gene.

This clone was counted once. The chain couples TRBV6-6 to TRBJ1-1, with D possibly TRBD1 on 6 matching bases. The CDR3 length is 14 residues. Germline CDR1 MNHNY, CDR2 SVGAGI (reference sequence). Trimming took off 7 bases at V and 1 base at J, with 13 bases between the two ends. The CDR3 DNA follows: TGTGCCAGCACCTCCACGACAGGGAACACTGAAGCTTTCTTT. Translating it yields CASTSTTGNTEAFF.

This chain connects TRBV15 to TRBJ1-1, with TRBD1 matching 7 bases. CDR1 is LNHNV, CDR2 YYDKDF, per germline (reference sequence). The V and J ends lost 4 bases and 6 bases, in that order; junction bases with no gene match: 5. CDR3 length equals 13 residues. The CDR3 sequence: CATSKGTAPEAFF. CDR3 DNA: TGTGCCACCAGCAAAGGGACAGCTCCTGAAGCTTTCTTT.

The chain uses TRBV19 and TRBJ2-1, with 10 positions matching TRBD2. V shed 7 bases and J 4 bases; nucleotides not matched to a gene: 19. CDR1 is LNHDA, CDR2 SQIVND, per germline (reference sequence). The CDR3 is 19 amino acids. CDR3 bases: TGTGCCAGTACCCCGGAGGGGACTAGCGTACCCAGGACTTACAATGAGCAGTTCTTC. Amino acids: CASTPEGTSVPRTYNEQFF.

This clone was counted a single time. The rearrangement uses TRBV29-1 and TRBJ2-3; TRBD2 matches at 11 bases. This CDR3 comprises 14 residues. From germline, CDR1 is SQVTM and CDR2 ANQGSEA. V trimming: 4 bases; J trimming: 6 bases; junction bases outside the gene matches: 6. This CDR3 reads CSVGTSGSGDTQYF. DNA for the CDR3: TGCAGCGTTGGTACTAGCGGGAGCGGGGATACGCAGTATTTT.

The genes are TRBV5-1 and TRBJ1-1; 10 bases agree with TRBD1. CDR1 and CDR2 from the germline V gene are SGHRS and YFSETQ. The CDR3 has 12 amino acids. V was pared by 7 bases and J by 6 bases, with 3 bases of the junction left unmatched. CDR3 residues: CASFGTGAEAFF. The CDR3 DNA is TGCGCCAGCTTTGGGACAGGGGCTGAAGCTTTCTTT.

This CDR3 reads CASSYVGNQPQHF. For the CDR3, the DNA is TGTGCCAGCAGTTACGTCGGCAATCAGCCCCAGCATTTT. This sequence joins TRBV6-5 and TRBJ1-5; the D is unclear. Germline CDR1 reads MNHEY; CDR2 reads SVGAGI. The CDR3 has 13 residues. The germline V and J ends were trimmed by 2 bases and 2 bases, with 4 bases remaining between them.

CDR3 DNA sequence: TGTGCCACCAGTGCCTCCCCCGGGGGGGGAACCGGGGAGCTGTTTTTT. Its translation: CATSASPGGGTGELFF. V usage is TRBV24-1 and J usage is TRBJ2-2; 8 bases align to TRBD2. J gave up 5 bases and V 5 bases, and 9 bases lay outside the gene matches. Germline CDR1 KGHDR, CDR2 SFDVKD. The CDR3 length is 16 residues.

In DNA form, the CDR3 reads TGTGCCAGCAGCTGGTCACTAGCGGGGGGGACAGATACGCAGTATTTT. Translated, it gives CASSWSLAGGTDTQYF. The V call is TRBV11-2, the J call TRBJ2-3, with 13 bases fitting TRBD2. The CDR3 covers 16 residues. Unmatched junction bases numbered 4, after V lost 4 bases and J lost 3 bases. The germline gives CDR1 SGHAT, CDR2 FQNNGV.

The CDR3 sequence is CASSQDGPPVNQPQHF. For the CDR3, the DNA is TGTGCCAGCAGCCAAGATGGGCCGCCGGTCAATCAGCCCCAGCATTTT. J is TRBJ1-5 and V is TRBV3-1 (or the pseudogene TRBV3-2), with D unresolved. The CDR3 extends over 16 amino acids. Between the trimmed V and J ends, which lost 0 bases and 3 bases, there was a span of 12 bases. The germline V gene has CDR1 LGHDT and CDR2 YNNKEL (reference sequence).

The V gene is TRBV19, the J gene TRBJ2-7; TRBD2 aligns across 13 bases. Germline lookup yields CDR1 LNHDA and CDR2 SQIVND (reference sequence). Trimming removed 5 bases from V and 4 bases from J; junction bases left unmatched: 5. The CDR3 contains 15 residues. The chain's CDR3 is CASSFRTSGSYEQYF. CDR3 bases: TGTGCCAGTAGTTTCCGGACTAGCGGGAGTTACGAGCAGTACTTC.

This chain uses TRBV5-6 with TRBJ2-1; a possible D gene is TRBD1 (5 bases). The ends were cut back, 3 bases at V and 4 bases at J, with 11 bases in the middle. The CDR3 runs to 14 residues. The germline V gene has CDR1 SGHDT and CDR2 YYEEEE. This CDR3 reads CASSYTDRYNEQFF. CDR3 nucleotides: TGTGCCAGCAGCTATACCGACAGATACAATGAGCAGTTCTTC.

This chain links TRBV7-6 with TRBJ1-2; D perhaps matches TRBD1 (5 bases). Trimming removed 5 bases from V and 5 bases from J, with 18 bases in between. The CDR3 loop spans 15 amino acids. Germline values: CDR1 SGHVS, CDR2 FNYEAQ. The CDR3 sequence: CASSPIAGRQYGYTF. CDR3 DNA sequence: TGTGCCAGCAGCCCAATCGCGGGGCGGCAGTATGGCTACACCTTC. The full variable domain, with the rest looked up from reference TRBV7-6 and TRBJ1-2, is GAGVSQSPRYKVTKRGQDVALRCDPISGHVSLYWYRQALGQGPEFLTYFNYEAQQDKSGLPNDRFSAERPEGSISTLTIQRTEQRDSAMYRCASSPIAGRQYGYTFGSGTRLTVV.

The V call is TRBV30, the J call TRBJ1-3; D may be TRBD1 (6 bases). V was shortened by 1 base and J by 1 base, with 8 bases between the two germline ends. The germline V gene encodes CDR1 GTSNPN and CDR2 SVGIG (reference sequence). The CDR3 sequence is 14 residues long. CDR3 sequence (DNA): TGTGCCTGGAGTGGGACAGCTTCTGGAAACACCATATATTTT. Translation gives CAWSGTASGNTIYF.

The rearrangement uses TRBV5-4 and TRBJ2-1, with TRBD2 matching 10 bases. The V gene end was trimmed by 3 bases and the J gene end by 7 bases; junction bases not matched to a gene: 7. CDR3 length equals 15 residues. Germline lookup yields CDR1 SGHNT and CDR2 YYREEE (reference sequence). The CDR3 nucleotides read TGTGCCAGCAGCTCACAGCGGGAGGGCCTGAATGAGCAGTTCTTC. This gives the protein CASSSQREGLNEQFF. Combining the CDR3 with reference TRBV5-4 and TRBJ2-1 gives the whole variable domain ETGVTQSPTHLIKTRGQQVTLRCSSQSGHNTVSWYQQALGQGPQFIFQYYREEENGRGNFPPRFSGLQFPNYSSELNVNALELDDSALYLCASSSQREGLNEQFFGPGTRLTVL.

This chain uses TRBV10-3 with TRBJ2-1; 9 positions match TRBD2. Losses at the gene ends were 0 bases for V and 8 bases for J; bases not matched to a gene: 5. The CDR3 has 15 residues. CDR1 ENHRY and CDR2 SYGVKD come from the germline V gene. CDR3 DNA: TGTGCCATCAGTGAGTCTGGCGGGAGGGGGGATGAGCAGTTCTTC. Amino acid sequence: CAISESGGRGDEQFF.

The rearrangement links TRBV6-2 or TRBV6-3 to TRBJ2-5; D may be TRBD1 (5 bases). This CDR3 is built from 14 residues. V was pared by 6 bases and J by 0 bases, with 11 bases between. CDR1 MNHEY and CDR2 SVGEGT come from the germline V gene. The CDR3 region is CASSDRTYQETQYF. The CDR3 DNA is TGTGCCAGCAGCGACAGAACATACCAAGAGACCCAGTACTTC.